This is a list of T cell receptor beta chains from one sample in a study of identical twins. In TCRdb, the 5' RACE reads were re-called with MiXCR into one record per CDR3 protein. The repertoire includes some 1,700,000 distinct CDR3 sequences, about 31% of them detected once, and more than 0.25% sits in the top ten. The sequencing input was cord blood. The receptors derive from a newborn girl in good health. Both conserved end residues are part of each CDR3. Fields, in order: J gene, V gene, D gene, clone size, CDR3 protein, CDR3 DNA. A D gene is named only where the DNA matches it firmly. Size is omitted from some rows. Given values are once, few, many or a class for expanded clones.

>TRBJ2-5|TRBV20-1|NA|NA
CSAIAAVETQYF
TGCAGTGCTATAGCCGCGGTAGAGACCCAGTACTTC
>TRBJ2-5|TRBV5-1|NA|few
CASTDIGPMEETQYF
TGCGCCAGCACCGACATTGGACCGATGGAAGAGACCCAGTACTTC
>TRBJ2-7|TRBV20-1|TRBD2|few
CSAQLAGGYEQYF
TGCAGTGCGCAACTAGCGGGGGGTTACGAGCAGTACTTC
>TRBJ2-6|TRBV5-1|NA|NA
CASSVKGTGANVLTF
TGCGCCAGCAGCGTAAAGGGGACTGGGGCCAACGTCCTGACTTTC
>TRBJ1-2|TRBV29-1|NA|NA
CSGGTTNGYTF
TGCAGCGGGGGCACCACCAATGGCTACACCTTC
>TRBJ2-1|TRBV24-1|TRBD2|NA
CATSDPGLAGGEQFF
TGTGCCACCAGTGACCCGGGACTAGCGGGAGGAGAGCAGTTCTTC
>TRBJ1-3|TRBV7-2|NA|NA
CASSLEFSGNTIYF
TGTGCCAGCAGCTTAGAATTCTCTGGAAACACCATATATTTT
>TRBJ2-1|TRBV21-1|NA|NA
CASRAQGSYNEQFF
TGTGCCAGCAGAGCGCAGGGCTCCTACAATGAGCAGTTCTTC
>TRBJ2-3|TRBV7-2|NA|NA
CASTSEEGPTDTQYF
TGTGCCAGCACCTCGGAGGAAGGCCCCACAGATACGCAGTATTTT
>TRBJ1-1|TRBV19|NA|NA
CASSIASPLMNTEAFF
TGTGCCAGTAGTATAGCTAGCCCGCTCATGAACACTGAAGCTTTCTTT
>TRBJ2-7|TRBV4-2|TRBD2|few
CASSQGGGSPTYEQYF
TGTGCCAGCAGCCAAGGAGGCGGGAGCCCCACCTACGAGCAGTACTTC
>TRBJ2-3|TRBV20-1|NA|NA
CSASELANTDTQYF
TGCAGTGCTAGCGAACTAGCAAACACAGATACGCAGTATTTT
>TRBJ2-1|TRBV13|TRBD1|NA
CASSLAGQTGGGYNEQFF
TGTGCCAGCAGCTTAGCGGGCCAGACAGGGGGCGGTTACAATGAGCAGTTCTTC
>TRBJ2-7|TRBV20-1|NA|few
CSARGDNEQYF
TGCAGTGCTAGAGGGGACAACGAGCAGTACTTC
>TRBJ1-5|TRBV19|NA|few
CASSGRTHQPQHF
TGTGCCAGTTCTGGCAGGACGCATCAGCCCCAGCATTTT
>TRBJ1-2|TRBV4-1|NA|once
CASSQDGQGFGGYTF
TGCGCCAGCAGCCAAGATGGGCAGGGATTCGGTGGCTACACCTTC
>TRBJ2-7|TRBV7-8|NA|NA
CASSLHRISVSAAFYEQYF
TGTGCCAGCAGCTTGCACCGGATTAGTGTGTCGGCCGCCTTCTACGAGCAGTACTTC
>TRBJ2-2|TRBV12-3/TRBV12-4|TRBD2|once
CASSGGLALYGELFF
TGTGCCAGCAGTGGGGGACTAGCCCTTTACGGGGAGCTGTTTTTT
>TRBJ2-1|TRBV11-1|TRBD2|few
CASRQPSGGSYNEQFF
TGTGCCAGCAGGCAGCCTAGCGGGGGGTCCTACAATGAGCAGTTCTTC
>TRBJ2-5|TRBV3-1|NA|few
CASSQGGRSETQYF
TGTGCCAGCAGCCAAGGTGGGCGGTCCGAGACCCAGTACTTC
>TRBJ2-7|TRBV12-3/TRBV12-4|TRBD1|NA
CASSFTTGSSYEQYF
TGTGCCAGCAGTTTCACGACAGGGAGCTCCTACGAGCAGTACTTC
>TRBJ1-5|TRBV27|NA|NA
CASSNLPGSNQPQHF
TGTGCCAGCAGTAATCTCCCAGGGAGCAATCAGCCCCAGCATTTT
>TRBJ2-7|TRBV29-1|NA|few
CSVGQIYEQYF
TGCAGCGTTGGGCAAATCTACGAGCAGTACTTC
>TRBJ1-4|TRBV5-1|NA|few
CASSLEQGPNEKLFF
TGCGCCAGCAGCTTGGAACAGGGCCCCAATGAAAAACTGTTTTTT
>TRBJ1-2|TRBV20-1|NA|few
CSAREKGTYGYTF
TGCAGTGCTAGAGAAAAGGGGACCTATGGCTACACCTTC
>TRBJ1-5|TRBV6-1|NA|few
CASGGSPPDQPQHF
TGTGCCAGCGGGGGCAGCCCTCCCGATCAGCCCCAGCATTTT
>TRBJ2-1|TRBV24-1|TRBD2|few
CATSDPGTSGKGEQFF
TGTGCCACCAGTGATCCCGGGACTAGCGGGAAAGGCGAGCAGTTCTTC
>TRBJ1-1|TRBV18|NA|NA
CASSPMFKGTSTEAFF
TGTGCCAGCTCACCAATGTTTAAGGGGACATCGACTGAAGCTTTCTTT
>TRBJ2-1|TRBV20-1|NA|NA
CSASPRGSYNEQFF
TGCAGTGCTAGTCCCAGGGGATCCTACAATGAGCAGTTCTTC
>TRBJ2-1|TRBV5-1|NA|NA
CASSLSSGTNYNEQFF
TGCGCCAGCAGCTTGAGTTCCGGGACAAATTATAACGAGCAGTTCTTC
>TRBJ2-1|TRBV20-1|TRBD2|NA
CSANSGEGSNEQFF
TGCAGTGCTAATAGCGGGGAGGGGTCCAATGAGCAGTTCTTC
>TRBJ2-3|TRBV14|NA|few
CASSQGRWTQYF
TGTGCCAGCAGCCAAGGACGGTGGACGCAGTATTTT
>TRBJ2-1|TRBV30|NA|few
CAWSLNEQFF
TGTGCCTGGAGTCTAAATGAGCAGTTCTTC
>TRBJ2-2|TRBV28|TRBD1|NA
CASRPGQGGWYTGELFF
TGTGCCAGCAGACCCGGACAGGGTGGTTGGTACACCGGGGAGCTGTTTTTT
>TRBJ1-1|TRBV27|NA|NA
CASWRGNTEAFF
TGTGCCAGCTGGAGGGGGAACACTGAAGCTTTCTTT
>TRBJ2-3|TRBV5-6|TRBD2|NA
CASSSPKTSEVPGDTQYF
TGTGCCAGCAGCAGCCCAAAAACTAGCGAAGTGCCAGGGGATACGCAGTATTTT
>TRBJ2-5|TRBV20-1|TRBD2|few
CSATSGGVETQYF
TGCAGTGCTACTAGCGGGGGGGTCGAGACCCAGTACTTC
>TRBJ1-5|TRBV5-5|NA|few
CASRPGFSNQPQHF
TGTGCCAGCAGACCGGGGTTTAGCAATCAGCCCCAGCATTTT
>TRBJ2-5|TRBV7-9|TRBD2|few
CASSQLAGRDETQYF
TGTGCCAGCAGCCAATTAGCGGGTCGCGATGAGACCCAGTACTTC
>TRBJ1-1|TRBV20-1|NA|once
CSAIDTEAFF
TGCAGTGCTATCGACACTGAAGCTTTCTTT
>TRBJ1-5|TRBV20-1|NA|NA
CSASWGSGHQPQHF
TGCAGTGCTAGTTGGGGATCAGGGCACCAGCCCCAGCATTTT
>TRBJ2-1|TRBV12-5|NA|NA
CASGHQSGLSYNEQFF
TGTGCTAGTGGCCACCAAAGCGGTCTCTCCTACAATGAGCAGTTCTTC
>TRBJ2-1|TRBV28|NA|few
CASSLSGTQYNEQFF
TGTGCCAGCAGTTTATCCGGGACACAATACAATGAGCAGTTCTTC
>TRBJ2-7|TRBV3-1|TRBD1|few
CASRRQGSGWSEQYF
TGTGCCAGCAGGCGACAGGGATCCGGGTGGAGCGAGCAGTACTTC
>TRBJ2-5|TRBV3-1|NA|NA
CASSQRRYNEQYF
TGTGCCAGCAGCCAACGGAGGTACAATGAGCAGTACTTC
>TRBJ2-3|TRBV5-6|NA|NA
CVSSLEGWVTDTQYF
TGTGTCAGCAGCTTAGAAGGGTGGGTCACAGATACGCAGTATTTT
>TRBJ1-2|TRBV6-6|NA|NA
CASSEHPWEINYGYTF
TGTGCCAGCAGCGAACATCCGTGGGAGATCAACTATGGCTACACCTTC
>TRBJ2-7|TRBV2|NA|NA
CASSNSGGGDNEQYF
TGTGCCAGCAGTAATAGCGGAGGGGGGGACAATGAGCAGTACTTC
>TRBJ1-1|TRBV20-1|NA|NA
CSAVGGWGTEAFF
TGCAGTGCTGTCGGGGGCTGGGGCACTGAAGCTTTCTTT
>TRBJ2-7|TRBV6-5|TRBD2|NA
CASSYSGGRHEQYF
TGTGCCAGCAGTTACTCGGGAGGGCGGCACGAGCAGTACTTC